The entry below gives a single T cell receptor beta chain sequence along with its context. Its antigen remains unidentified. CDR1 and CDR2 (germline): SGHRS, YFSETQ. V was cut by 4 bases and J by 5 bases, with 6 bases left in between. The CDR3 length is 11 residues. The table came from immunoSEQ multiplex PCR; TCRdb's copy has only in-frame clones and leaves some out. This table holds about 68,000 clones, roughly 80% found once. This record comes from a study of vaccination effects on CD4 cells after COVID-19. For the study at large: Everyone in the study got two shots of either the BNT162b2 or mRNA-1273 vaccine.

Under the ViraFEST assay, PBMC were stimulated with viral peptide pools so that antigen-specific CD4+ T cells expanded. Sequencing was performed afterwards. Upon completion of 10 to 11 days in culture, CD4+ T cells were isolated. Vaccine recipients, nucleocapsid antibody negative, had no prior SARS-CoV-2 infection. After two million PBMC were placed in each well, they were cultured with approximately 10 IU/ml IL-2 and approximately 10 ug/ml peptides. Overall study results and limits: Clones induced by infection and by vaccine showed marked clonal contraction late after vaccination. The study got few convalescent patients and did not collect any early post-infection timepoints.

The sequencing here drew on CD4+ T cells from PBMCs cultured with SARS-CoV-2 spike peptides, taken before COVID-19 vaccination. J is TRBJ1-2 and V is TRBV5-1; possible D gene TRBD1, 6 bases. This TCR was sampled from a human donor who received a COVID-19 vaccine. The CDR3 protein is CASSRGYGYTF. CDR3 bases: TGCGCCAGCAGCAGGGGGTATGGCTACACCTTC.